Listed below are T cell receptor beta chains from one sample, sequenced in a study of T cell responses to AZD1222 COVID-19 vaccine. Produced via immunoSEQ multiplex PCR; TCRdb's table is partial and in-frame only. In the table there are more than 140,000 clones, approximately 88% of which are singletons. This specimen was peripheral blood, taken on day 0 of AZD1222 vaccination. These receptors were taken from an adult in good health. CDR3s include the opening cysteine and the closing phenylalanine or tryptophan. The D gene is left open where the match is weak. The listing skips clone size in some rows; elsewhere it reads once, few, many or a size class.

TRBJ1-4 TRBV28 - - TGTGCCAGCAGCCGGACACGGACTAATGAAAAACTGTTTTTT CASSRTRTNEKLFF
TRBJ1-1 TRBV6-5 - - TGTGCCAGCAGTCAGGACCCTATAGGGACTGAAGCTTTCTTT CASSQDPIGTEAFF
TRBJ1-2 TRBV27 - - TGTGCCAGCAGTCCGCTTGGAGGCGGGAGCTACACCTTC CASSPLGGGSYTF
TRBJ2-1 TRBV5-1 TRBD2 - TGCGCCAGCAGCTTCCCTCCAACTAGCGGGATTGAGCAGTTCTTC CASSFPPTSGIEQFF
TRBJ2-1 TRBV11-2 - - TGTGCCAGCAGCCAGGGAAGGACACCACACAATGAGCAGTTCTTC CASSQGRTPHNEQFF
TRBJ1-2 TRBV19 TRBD1 - TGTGCCAGTAGTATATATGGGACAGGGGACTATGGCTACACCTTC CASSIYGTGDYGYTF
TRBJ2-7 TRBV6-2/TRBV6-3 TRBD2 - TGTGCCAGCAGTGGACTAGCTGCAAACTACGAGCAGTACTTC CASSGLAANYEQYF
TRBJ2-3 TRBV9 - - TGTGCCAGCAGCCAGAGGGCAGCCCCAGATACGCAGTATTTT CASSQRAAPDTQYF
TRBJ1-1 TRBV29-1 TRBD1 - TGCAGCGCGCCGACAGGGGGCGGGTATGAAGCTTTCTTT CSAPTGGGYEAFF
TRBJ1-2 TRBV3-1/TRBV3-2 - - TGTGCCAGCAGCCAAGTCCACGGTGGCTACACCTTC CASSQVHGGYTF
TRBJ1-4 TRBV4-2 TRBD1 - TGTGCCAGCAGCCACTCGGGACAGGGGTCGAGCACTAATGAAAAACTGTTTTTT CASSHSGQGSSTNEKLFF
TRBJ2-2 TRBV9 - - TGTGCCAGCAGCGTTTCCCACCAGGGGGGCACCGGGGAGCTGTTTTTT CASSVSHQGGTGELFF
TRBJ2-7 TRBV27 TRBD1 - TGTGCCAGCAGTCCGGGACAGGGGTTCCCCTCCTACGAGCAGTACTTC CASSPGQGFPSYEQYF
TRBJ2-1 TRBV10-1 TRBD2 - TGCGCCAGCGGTCTTGGGGCTAGCGGGTCCTCCTACAATGAGCAGTTCTTC CASGLGASGSSYNEQFF
TRBJ2-1 TRBV14 - - TGTGCCAGCAGCCAAGTTTGGCCGGAGCAGTTCTTC CASSQVWPEQFF
TRBJ1-3 TRBV2 TRBD1 - TGTGCCAGGACAGGGGAAAGTTCAGGAAACACCATATATTTT CARTGESSGNTIYF
TRBJ1-3 TRBV7-2 - once TGTGCCAGCAGCTTAGCGGTCAGTCCCCTTGCTGGAAACACCATATATTTT CASSLAVSPLAGNTIYF
TRBJ1-5 TRBV19 - - TGTGCCAGTAGTATAGGGTGGAAGCAGCCCCAGCATTTT CASSIGWKQPQHF
TRBJ2-7 TRBV11-3 TRBD2 - TGTGCCAGCAGCCCAGGGACTAGCGGGAGGATCGACGAGCAGTACTTC CASSPGTSGRIDEQYF
TRBJ1-6 TRBV13 - - TGTGCCAGCAGCTTTGGAAATAGGGGCGGACAAAATTCACCCCTCCACTTT CASSFGNRGGQNSPLHF
TRBJ1-2 TRBV4-3 TRBD1 - TGCGCCAGCAGCCAGCTAGGACAGGGATTTGGCTACACCTTC CASSQLGQGFGYTF
TRBJ2-5 TRBV11-2 - - TGTGCCAGCAGCTCCGAGATTAGCGGCCAAGAGACCCAGTACTTC CASSSEISGQETQYF